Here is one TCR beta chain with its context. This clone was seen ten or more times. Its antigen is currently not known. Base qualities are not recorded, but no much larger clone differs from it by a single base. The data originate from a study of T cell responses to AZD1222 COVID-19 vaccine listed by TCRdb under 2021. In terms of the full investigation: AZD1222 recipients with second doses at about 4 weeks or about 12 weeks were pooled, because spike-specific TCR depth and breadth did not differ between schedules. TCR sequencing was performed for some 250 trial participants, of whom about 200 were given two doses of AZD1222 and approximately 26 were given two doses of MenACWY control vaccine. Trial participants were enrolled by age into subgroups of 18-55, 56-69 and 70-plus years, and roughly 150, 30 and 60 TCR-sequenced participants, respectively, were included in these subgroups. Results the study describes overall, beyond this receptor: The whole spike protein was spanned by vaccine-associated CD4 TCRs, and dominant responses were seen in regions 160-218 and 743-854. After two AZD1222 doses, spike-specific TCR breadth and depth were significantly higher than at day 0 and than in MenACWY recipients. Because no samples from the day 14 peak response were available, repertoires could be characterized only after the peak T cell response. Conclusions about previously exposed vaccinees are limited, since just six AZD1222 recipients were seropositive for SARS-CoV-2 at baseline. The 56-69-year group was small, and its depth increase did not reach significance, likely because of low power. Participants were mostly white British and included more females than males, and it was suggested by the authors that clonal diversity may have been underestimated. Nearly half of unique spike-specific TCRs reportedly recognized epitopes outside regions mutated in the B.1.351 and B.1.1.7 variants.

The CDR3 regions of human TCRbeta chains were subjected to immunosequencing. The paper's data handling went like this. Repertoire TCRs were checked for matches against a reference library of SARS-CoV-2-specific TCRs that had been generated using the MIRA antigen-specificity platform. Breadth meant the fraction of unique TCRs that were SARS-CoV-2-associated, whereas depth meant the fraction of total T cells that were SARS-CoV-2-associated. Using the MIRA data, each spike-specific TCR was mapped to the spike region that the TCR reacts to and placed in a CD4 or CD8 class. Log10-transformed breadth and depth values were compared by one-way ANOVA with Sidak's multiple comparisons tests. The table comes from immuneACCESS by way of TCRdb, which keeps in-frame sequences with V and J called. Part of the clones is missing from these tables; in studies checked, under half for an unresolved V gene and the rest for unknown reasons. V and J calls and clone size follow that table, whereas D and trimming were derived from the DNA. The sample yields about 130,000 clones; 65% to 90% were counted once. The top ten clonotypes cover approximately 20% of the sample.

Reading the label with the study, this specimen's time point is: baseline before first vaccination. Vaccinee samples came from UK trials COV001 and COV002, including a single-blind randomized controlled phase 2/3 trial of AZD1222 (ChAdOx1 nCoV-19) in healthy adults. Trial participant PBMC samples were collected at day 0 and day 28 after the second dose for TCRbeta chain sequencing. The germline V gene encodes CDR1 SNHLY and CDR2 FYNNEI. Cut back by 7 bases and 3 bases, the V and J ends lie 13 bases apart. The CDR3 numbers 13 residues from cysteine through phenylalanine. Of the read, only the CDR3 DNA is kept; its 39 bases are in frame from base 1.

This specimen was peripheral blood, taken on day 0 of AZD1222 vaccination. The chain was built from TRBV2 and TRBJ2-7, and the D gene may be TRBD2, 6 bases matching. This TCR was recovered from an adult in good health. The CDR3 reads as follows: CASTKGGNYEQYF. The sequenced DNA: TGTGCCAGCACTAAAGGAGGGAACTACGAGCAGTACTTC.